Listed here are 24 T cell receptor beta chains from one sample, sequenced in a study of CD8+ T cells in alopecia areata. The sequencing template was cDNA reverse transcribed from extracted RNA. Using immunoSEQ multiplex PCR, the repertoire was profiled, and TCRdb retains in-frame clones only, with some absent. The profile shows under 150,000 clones, less than 50% of them singletons. What was sequenced was NKG2D-low CD8+ T cells sorted from blood. The receptors derive from a human donor with alopecia areata.

The V call is TRBV29-1, the J call TRBJ2-4; D possibly uses TRBD1 or TRBD2 (6 bases each). The CDR3 extends over 13 amino acids. Germline lookup yields CDR1 SQVTM and CDR2 ANQGSEA. V shed 7 bases and J shed 7 bases, with 17 bases lying between them. The CDR3 is CSALDPGGNIQYF. Here the CDR3 DNA reads TGCAGCGCGCTCGACCCCGGGGGCAACATTCAGTACTTC. Full variable domain (missing parts from reference TRBV29-1 and TRBJ2-4): SAVISQKPSRDICQRGTSLTIQCQVDSQVTMMFWYRQQPGQSLTLIATANQGSEATYESGFVIDKFPISRPNLTFSTLTVSNMSPEDSSIYLCSALDPGGNIQYFGAGTRLSVL.

This clone was recorded once. The rearrangement joins TRBV5-1 to TRBJ2-4; no clear D gene. This CDR3 is 17 amino acids long. V gave up 0 bases and J gave up 1 base, with 14 bases separating them. CDR1 is SGHRS and CDR2 is YFSETQ in the germline V gene. CDR3 in amino acids: CASSLDSSSEAKNIQYF. DNA of the CDR3: TGCGCCAGCAGCTTGGACTCCTCCAGTGAGGCCAAAAACATTCAGTACTTC.

This clone was counted a single time. The chain couples TRBV7-9 to TRBJ2-7; 7 positions match TRBD1. The CDR3 is 13 residues long. Per the germline V gene, CDR1 is SEHNR and CDR2 is FQNEAQ (reference sequence). The V and J ends lost 5 bases and 4 bases, in that order; junction bases with no gene match: 5. CDR3 region: CASSGTTGYEQYF. In nucleotides, the CDR3 is TGTGCCAGCAGCGGAACGACAGGGTACGAGCAGTACTTC.

J is TRBJ1-1 and V is TRBV13; no firm D call. This CDR3 region has 13 residues. Germline assignment: CDR1 PRHDT and CDR2 FYEKMQ (reference sequence). V lost 5 bases and J 8 bases, leaving 15 bases between the germline ends. The CDR3 DNA reads TGTGCCAGCAGCAACGAGGAGGCGGGAGAAGCTTTCTTT. Amino acid sequence: CASSNEEAGEAFF.

On this clone itself: Germline is not matched at one junction end, which may reflect a read error. The genes are TRBV9 and TRBJ2-7, with 9 bases lining up with TRBD2. CDR1 is SGDLS and CDR2 is YYNGEE in the germline V gene. The CDR3 is 15 residues long. The CDR3 DNA is TGTGCCAGCAGCGTAGGACTAGCGGCTTCCTACGAGCAGCACTTC. Translation: CASSVGLAASYEQHF.

J is TRBJ2-7 and V is TRBV27, with D possibly being TRBD1 (6 bases). From germline, CDR1 is MNHEY and CDR2 SMNVEV (reference sequence). The CDR3 length is 13 residues. V lost 2 bases, J lost 8 bases, and 13 bases lay in between. The CDR3: CASSLAAGDKQYF. Written as DNA, the CDR3 is TGTGCCAGCAGTTTAGCTGCTGGGGACAAGCAGTACTTC.

Points on this clone: Other DNA sequences in the same sample also yield this CDR3. The chain has TRBV29-1 and TRBJ2-7, with a weak D call TRBD1 (5 bases). In germline, CDR1 is SQVTM, CDR2 ANQGSEA. CDR3 length equals 12 residues. The V end was cut by 6 bases, the J end by 0 bases, with 9 bases between. CDR3: CSVLTDSYEQYF. CDR3 DNA sequence: TGCAGCGTCCTGACAGACTCCTACGAGCAGTACTTC.

This rearrangement joins TRBV5-1 to TRBJ2-2; D call uncertain. Germline-derived CDR1 and CDR2 are SGHRS and YFSETQ. V lost 1 base and J lost 1, with 5 bases in between. The CDR3 runs to 14 residues. Written as DNA, the CDR3 is TGCGCCAGCAGCTTGTTCCGGAACACCGGGGAGCTGTTTTTT. Translation: CASSLFRNTGELFF.

The table lists this clone with a few counts. The CDR3 DNA follows: TGTGCCAGCAGCTCTCCTGGGGGCGGGGGCTCCTACGAGCAGTACTTC. This sequence encodes CASSSPGGGGSYEQYF. The chain joins TRBV11-2 to TRBJ2-7, with D tentatively TRBD2 (7 bases). CDR3 length: 16 residues. V lost 4 bases and J lost 0, with 16 bases in between. In germline, CDR1 is SGHAT, CDR2 FQNNGV. The full variable domain, with the rest looked up from reference TRBV11-2 and TRBJ2-7, is EAGVAQSPRYKIIEKRQSVAFWCNPISGHATLYWYQQILGQGPKLLIQFQNNGVVDDSQLPKDRFSAERLKGVDSTLKIQPAKLEDSAVYLCASSSPGGGGSYEQYFGPGTRLTVT.

The chain combines TRBV5-1 with TRBJ1-2, with TRBD1 matching over 10 bases. This CDR3 has 15 amino acids. CDR1 is SGHRS, CDR2 YFSETQ, per germline. The V gene end was trimmed by 3 bases and the J gene end by 7 bases; junction bases not matched to a gene: 9. In DNA, the CDR3 is TGCGCCAGCAGCTCGCGACAGGGGGCGAGTAGTGGCTACACCTTC. Its translation is CASSSRQGASSGYTF.

The rearrangement links TRBV6-5 to TRBJ2-7; D perhaps matches TRBD2 (6 bases). Trimming took off 6 bases at V and 6 bases at J, with 18 bases between the two ends. CDR1 MNHEY and CDR2 SVGAGI come from the germline V gene. The CDR3 is 14 amino acids. The CDR3 nucleotides are TGTGCCAGCAGCTTTAGCGGACCTCTCGGCGAGCAGTACTTC. Translating gives CASSFSGPLGEQYF.

The genes are TRBV14 and TRBJ2-7, with D unclear. This CDR3 is built from 14 residues. Germline V lookup: CDR1 SGHDN, CDR2 FVKESK. Trimming shortened V by 1 base and J by 4 bases, and 11 bases separated the two germline ends. CDR3 sequence: CASSQGFGQYEQYF. The CDR3 nucleotides are TGTGCCAGCAGCCAAGGTTTTGGGCAGTACGAGCAGTACTTC.

The rearrangement joins TRBV6-5 to TRBJ2-1; 9 nucleotides align to TRBD2. The CDR3 runs 13 residues. Germline loops: CDR1 MNHEY, CDR2 SVGAGI. Trimming at V came to 10 bases and at J to 6 bases, leaving 7 bases not matched to a gene. CDR3 sequence reads: CATLAGDSNEQFF. The CDR3 DNA reads as TGTGCCACCTTAGCGGGGGACTCCAATGAGCAGTTCTTC.

The V gene is TRBV14, the J gene TRBJ2-5; D remains unclear. V lost 4 bases to trimming and J lost 5 bases, with 20 bases between them. CDR1 SGHDN and CDR2 FVKESK come from the germline V gene. This CDR3 has 16 residues. The CDR3 spells CASSLHPGLKSETQYF. CDR3 nucleotides: TGTGCCAGCAGCCTACACCCGGGCCTCAAATCGGAGACCCAGTACTTC.

This clone turned up a few times. The CDR3 reads CASSMVTDYEQYF. The DNA for the CDR3 is TGTGCCAGCTCGATGGTCACCGACTACGAGCAGTACTTC. The chain has TRBV11-2 and TRBJ2-7; D unclear. Germline V CDR1 and CDR2: SGHAT, FQNNGV. CDR3 size: 13 residues. V lost 8 bases and J lost 3, with 14 bases in between.

CDR3 amino acids: CSVEERPFNVLTF. CDR3 nucleotide sequence: TGCAGCGTTGAAGAGAGACCCTTCAACGTCCTGACTTTC. The genes are TRBV29-1 and TRBJ2-6; no reliable D call. The CDR3 runs 13 residues. Trimming removed 0 bases at V and 9 bases at J, with 9 bases between. CDR1 SQVTM and CDR2 ANQGSEA come from the germline V gene.

This clone turned up a few times. The CDR3 loop reads CASSHRGLDEQYF. The DNA for the CDR3 is TGTGCCAGCAGCCACAGGGGACTTGACGAGCAGTACTTC. The gene calls are TRBV6-5 and TRBJ2-7; TRBD1 might be the D (7 bases). Germline values: CDR1 MNHEY, CDR2 SVGAGI. The V gene lost 6 bases and the J gene lost 5 bases, with 14 bases spanning the gap. This CDR3 is built from 13 residues.

This clone was observed a few times. This chain joins TRBV10-3 and TRBJ2-7; 7 positions agree with TRBD2. V shed 6 bases, J shed 2 bases, and the junction held 7 bases outside the gene matches. Germline assignment: CDR1 ENHRY and CDR2 SYGVKD. The CDR3 spans 14 residues. The CDR3 DNA is TGTGCCATCAGCGCCGGACTAGAAGCCTACGAGCAGTACTTC. Its protein is CAISAGLEAYEQYF.

The chain couples TRBV6-5 to TRBJ2-5; D uncertain. Germline V gene data show CDR1 as MNHEY and CDR2 as SVGAGI. The CDR3 has 9 residues. V gave up 8 bases and J gave up 5 bases, with 3 bases separating them. This chain's CDR3 is CASGETQYF. The CDR3 nucleotides read TGTGCCAGCGGGGAGACCCAGTACTTC.

This clone was detected a few times. The chain joins TRBV29-1 to TRBJ2-1; no reliable D call. The ends were cut back, 3 bases at V and 6 bases at J, with 15 bases in the middle. Germline CDR1 SQVTM, CDR2 ANQGSEA. This CDR3 is built from 14 residues. Written as DNA, the CDR3 is TGCAGCGTTGATTGGCCCTCTTTAGGCAATGAGCAGTTCTTC. This sequence encodes CSVDWPSLGNEQFF.

This clone was found a few times. Here the CDR3 reads CAWSTGSGQPQHF. CDR3 DNA: TGTGCCTGGAGCACAGGGAGCGGTCAGCCCCAGCATTTT. The chain has TRBV30 and TRBJ1-5; TRBD1 is a possible D gene (6 bases). Germline CDR1 GTSNPN, CDR2 SVGIG (reference sequence). Between the trimmed V and J ends, which lost 3 bases and 6 bases, there was a span of 12 bases. The CDR3 runs 13 residues.

About this clone: Other DNA sequences in this sample translate to the same CDR3. This chain joins TRBV29-1 and TRBJ1-1; no definite D call. Trimming left V 4 bases short and J 0 bases short, with 3 bases between. Germline CDR1 is SQVTM and CDR2 is ANQGSEA. The CDR3 runs to 11 residues. The CDR3 DNA reads TGCAGCGTTGGGTTGAACACTGAAGCTTTCTTT. Translating gives CSVGLNTEAFF.

About this clone itself: The identical CDR3 is also encoded by other nucleotide sequences in the sample. The rearrangement joins TRBV29-1 to TRBJ2-1; D is undetermined. The germline V and J ends were trimmed by 4 bases and 2 bases, with 3 bases remaining between them. Germline CDR1 and CDR2: SQVTM and ANQGSEA. The CDR3 is 11 amino acids. CDR3 nucleotides: TGCAGCGTTGTCGCCTACAATGAGCAGTTCTTC. Translated, it gives CSVVAYNEQFF.

The gene calls are TRBV27 and TRBJ2-7; D possibly corresponds to TRBD1 (6 bases). Germline lookup yields CDR1 MNHEY and CDR2 SMNVEV (reference sequence). Trimming removed 3 bases from V and 6 bases from J, with 9 bases in between. The CDR3 has 12 residues. The CDR3 is CASSFGGGEQYF. DNA for the CDR3: TGTGCCAGCAGTTTTGGGGGCGGCGAGCAGTACTTC.